The 29 T cell receptor beta chains listed next were all sequenced from one sample in a study of blood T cells in healthy people across ages. Combining a sample-barcoded 5' primer with a J-beta primer mix, a second PCR ran for about 7 to 11 cycles. MiXCR, applied by TCRdb to the 5' RACE reads, yields one record per CDR3 protein. The sample carries roughly 680,000 distinct CDR3 sequences, around 21% recorded once. Specimen: blood. All receptors come from a man aged 65-85 years in good health.

This clonotype appeared a few times. V is TRBV27 and J is TRBJ1-2; tentatively, D is TRBD1 (5 bases). This CDR3 contains 14 residues. Between the trimmed V and J ends, which lost 3 bases and 3 bases, there was a span of 11 bases. Germline CDR1 is MNHEY and CDR2 is SMNVEV (reference sequence). The CDR3 region is CASSFKGDHYGYTF. CDR3 nucleotide sequence: TGTGCCAGCAGTTTCAAAGGGGACCACTATGGCTACACCTTC.

This clonotype was counted many times. The rearrangement links TRBV7-2 to TRBJ2-7; D remains ambiguous. The ends were cut back, 1 base at V and 0 bases at J, with 10 bases in the middle. The length of the CDR3 is 15 residues. Germline CDR1 is SGHTA and CDR2 is FQGNSA. The CDR3 coding sequence is TGTGCCAGCAGCTTAGATTGGATTGGCTCCTACGAGCAGTACTTC. Translating it yields CASSLDWIGSYEQYF.

The chain has TRBV9 and TRBJ2-5; 11 nucleotides line up with TRBD2. Germline values: CDR1 SGDLS, CDR2 YYNGEE. The CDR3 sequence is 14 residues long. With 0 bases clipped from V and 9 bases from J, the junction kept 4 bases outside the gene matches. In DNA form, the CDR3 reads TGTGCCAGCAGCGTAGAACTAGCGGGAGTCCCCCAGTACTTC. Residues: CASSVELAGVPQYF.

This clonotype was picked up a small number of times. The genes are TRBV20-1 and TRBJ1-1; a weak D match, TRBD1 (6 bases). The CDR3 covers 14 residues. V was cut by 6 bases and J by 7 bases, with 21 bases left in between. Germline CDR1 and CDR2: DFQATT and SNEGSKA (reference sequence). The CDR3 is CSAPRSGAGVEAFF. The CDR3 coding sequence is TGCAGTGCACCCAGGTCCGGGGCAGGGGTTGAAGCTTTCTTT.

This rearrangement joins TRBV5-4 to TRBJ2-3, with D possibly TRBD2 on 5 matching bases. The CDR3 has 14 amino acids. V shed 0 bases and J shed 4 bases, with 9 bases lying between them. Germline V gene data show CDR1 as SGHNT and CDR2 as YYREEE (reference sequence). This chain's CDR3 is CASSLELESDTQYF. CDR3 in DNA: TGTGCCAGCAGCTTGGAACTAGAGTCAGATACGCAGTATTTT.

The rearrangement uses TRBV4-1 and TRBJ1-2; D not certain. The CDR3 has 15 residues. Deletions cut 1 base from V and 4 bases from J, with 13 bases between. Germline CDR1 reads MGHRA; CDR2 reads YSYEKL. CDR3 nucleotide sequence: TGCGCCAGCAGCCAAGTGGAGGGTGCGGGCTATGGCTACACCTTC. As protein: CASSQVEGAGYGYTF.

This clonotype was seen a few times. The chain is built from TRBV18 and TRBJ1-4, with 8 nucleotides matching TRBD1. The germline CDR1 and CDR2 sequences are KGHSH and LQKENI. CDR3 length: 17 amino acids. The J segment lost 3 bases and the V segment lost 2 bases, leaving 8 bases of the junction unmatched. Here the CDR3 DNA reads TGTGCCAGCTCACCAGGAGCAGGGGGCGCATCTAATGAAAAACTGTTTTTT. This codes for CASSPGAGGASNEKLFF.

This clonotype showed up many times. V usage is TRBV28 and J usage is TRBJ2-7; 8 bases align to TRBD1. CDR1 is MDHEN, CDR2 SYDVKM, per germline. There are 12 residues in the CDR3. The trim removed 6 bases at V and 2 bases at J, leaving 0 bases unmatched. Written as DNA, the CDR3 is TGTGCCAGCAGACAGGGGGCCTACGAGCAGTACTTC. Translation: CASRQGAYEQYF.

The chain carries TRBV20-1 and TRBJ2-7, with 13 bases aligning to TRBD2. Per the germline V gene, CDR1 is DFQATT and CDR2 is SNEGSKA (reference sequence). The CDR3 consists of 15 residues. The ends lost 6 bases at V and 0 bases at J; junction bases unmatched: 5. The CDR3 loop is CSATGLAGFSYEQYF. The CDR3 DNA sequence: TGCAGTGCCACGGGACTAGCGGGGTTCTCCTACGAGCAGTACTTC.

This clonotype was observed at least ten times. The rearrangement uses TRBV29-1 and TRBJ1-4; perhaps TRBD1 as D (6 bases). This CDR3 has 14 residues. CDR1 is SQVTM and CDR2 is ANQGSEA in the germline V gene. V was clipped by 6 bases and J by 0 bases, with 11 bases between them. CDR3 loop: CSVSQGTTNEKLFF. CDR3 bases: TGCAGCGTCTCCCAGGGGACAACTAATGAAAAACTGTTTTTT.

J is TRBJ2-5 and V is TRBV2; tentatively, D is TRBD2 (5 bases). The CDR3 contains 15 residues. CDR1 is SNHLY, CDR2 FYNNEI, per germline. V was pared by 6 bases and J by 5 bases, with 19 bases between. The CDR3 loop reads CASRRAYSKSETQYF. The CDR3 bases are TGTGCCAGCAGGAGGGCTTACTCGAAGAGCGAGACCCAGTACTTC.

This clonotype was observed a few times. This chain joins TRBV12-3 or TRBV12-4 and TRBJ2-5; no clear D gene. The CDR3 loop spans 15 amino acids. Deletions cut 3 bases from V and 4 bases from J, with 15 bases between. Written as DNA, the CDR3 is TGTGCCAGCAGTTTCCCGGACGGAGATGGAGAGACCCAGTACTTC. It translates to CASSFPDGDGETQYF.

This clonotype occurred many times. The gene calls are TRBV3-1 and TRBJ2-1; possible D gene TRBD2, 6 bases. CDR1 is LGHDT and CDR2 is YNNKEL in the germline V gene (reference sequence). The CDR3 extends over 15 amino acids. V shed 1 base and J shed 3 bases, with 10 bases lying between them. This chain's CDR3 is CASSQGFSGYNEQFF. CDR3 bases: TGTGCCAGCAGCCAAGGCTTTAGCGGCTACAATGAGCAGTTCTTC.

The V and J genes are TRBV9 and TRBJ2-3, with 12 bases aligning to TRBD2. CDR1 and CDR2 from the germline V gene are SGDLS and YYNGEE. This CDR3 contains 18 residues. Unmatched junction bases numbered 8, after V lost 0 bases and J lost 3 bases. The CDR3 reads CASSVGASGRAVTDTQYF. The CDR3 DNA reads TGTGCCAGCAGCGTAGGGGCTAGCGGGAGGGCCGTGACAGATACGCAGTATTTT.

The chain carries TRBV9 and TRBJ1-1; D might be TRBD1 (6 bases). CDR1 is SGDLS and CDR2 is YYNGEE in the germline V gene. Between the trimmed V and J ends, which lost 4 bases and 6 bases, there was a span of 13 bases. This CDR3 has 13 amino acids. The CDR3 DNA follows: TGTGCCAGCAGCCCCACCCAGGGGCCTGAAGCTTTCTTT. Its protein product is CASSPTQGPEAFF.

This clonotype was counted only a few times. J is TRBJ2-3 and V is TRBV15; 8 nucleotides align to TRBD2. Unmatched junction bases numbered 4, after V lost 0 bases and J lost 2 bases. Germline assignment: CDR1 LNHNV and CDR2 YYDKDF (reference sequence). The CDR3 extends over 16 amino acids. CDR3 DNA sequence: TGTGCCACCAGCAGAGAGAGCGGGAGAACCACAGATACGCAGTATTTT. The encoded protein is CATSRESGRTTDTQYF.

At least ten counts were recorded for this clonotype. The chain couples TRBV7-2 to TRBJ1-3; D may be TRBD1 (6 bases). The CDR3 runs to 15 residues. Germline CDR1 is SGHTA and CDR2 is FQGNSA. Deletions cut 2 bases from V and 0 bases from J, with 8 bases between. The CDR3 DNA reads as TGTGCCAGCAGCTTACAACAGGGCTCTGGAAACACCATATATTTT. As protein: CASSLQQGSGNTIYF.

The chain uses TRBV29-1 and TRBJ1-2; D is unclear. V was shortened by 6 bases and J by 7 bases, with 12 bases between the two germline ends. Per germline, CDR1 SQVTM and CDR2 ANQGSEA. The CDR3 spans 11 residues. CDR3: CSVGEGAGYTF. For the CDR3, the DNA is TGCAGCGTAGGAGAGGGCGCTGGCTACACCTTC.

The chain couples TRBV9 to TRBJ2-3; 14 bases match TRBD2. There are 16 residues in the CDR3. V shed 6 bases and J 6 bases; nucleotides not matched to a gene: 9. Germline-derived CDR1 and CDR2 are SGDLS and YYNGEE. The DNA of the CDR3 is TGTGCCAGCACCCCGGGACTAGCGGGAGTTAGGGATACGCAGTATTTT. Translating it yields CASTPGLAGVRDTQYF.

This clonotype was detected ten times or more. This rearrangement joins TRBV10-3 to TRBJ2-2; either TRBD1 or TRBD2 may fit D (5 bases each). Germline assignment: CDR1 ENHRY and CDR2 SYGVKD. CDR3 length: 16 residues. V lost 4 bases and J lost 0, with 12 bases in between. The CDR3 spells CAISAGRATNTGELFF. The CDR3 DNA is TGTGCCATCAGTGCGGGACGGGCGACGAACACCGGGGAGCTGTTTTTT.

This chain joins TRBV15 and TRBJ1-5, with 8 positions matching TRBD1. The V and J ends lost 6 bases and 4 bases, in that order; junction bases with no gene match: 8. CDR1 is LNHNV, CDR2 YYDKDF, per germline (reference sequence). CDR3 size: 15 residues. CDR3 DNA: TGTGCCACCAGGTCGGACAGGGCTGGGAATCAGCCCCAGCATTTT. This sequence encodes CATRSDRAGNQPQHF.

The chain carries TRBV9 and TRBJ1-2; 11 positions agree with TRBD1. The CDR3 is 14 residues long. Unmatched junction bases numbered 2, after V lost 0 bases and J lost 7 bases. Germline V gives CDR1 SGDLS, CDR2 YYNGEE. CDR3 sequence: CASSVAGQGVGYTF. CDR3 coding DNA: TGTGCCAGCAGCGTAGCGGGACAGGGGGTTGGCTACACCTTC. Full variable domain (outside the CDR3, taken from reference TRBV9 and TRBJ1-2): DSGVTQTPKHLITATGQRVTLRCSPRSGDLSVYWYQQSLDQGLQFLIQYYNGEERAKGNILERFSAQQFPDLHSELNLSSLELGDSALYFCASSVAGQGVGYTFGSGTRLTVV.

This clonotype came up a few times. The chain has TRBV5-1 and TRBJ2-1; D remains ambiguous. CDR1 and CDR2 (germline): SGHRS, YFSETQ. Trimming shortened V by 0 bases and J by 5 bases, and 6 bases separated the two germline ends. The CDR3 extends over 13 amino acids. Here the CDR3 DNA reads TGCGCCAGCAGCTTGGGGGCTCACAATGAGCAGTTCTTC. Its protein product is CASSLGAHNEQFF. Looking up the rest from reference TRBV5-1 and TRBJ2-1 gives the full variable domain: KAGVTQTPRYLIKTRGQQVTLSCSPISGHRSVSWYQQTPGQGLQFLFEYFSETQRNKGNFPGRFSGRQFSNSRSEMNVSTLELGDSALYLCASSLGAHNEQFFGPGTRLTVL.

This clonotype appeared many times. The chain uses TRBV28 and TRBJ2-1; 8 nucleotides align to TRBD1. The CDR3 consists of 16 residues. V shed 5 bases and J 6 bases; nucleotides not matched to a gene: 12. CDR1 MDHEN and CDR2 SYDVKM come from the germline V gene. The CDR3 here is CASSPPDRGRGNEQFF. CDR3 nucleotides: TGTGCCAGCAGTCCACCCGACAGGGGAAGAGGCAATGAGCAGTTCTTC.

This chain connects TRBV5-1 to TRBJ2-5, with 9 positions matching TRBD2. In germline, CDR1 is SGHRS, CDR2 YFSETQ. After removal of 0 bases from V and 2 bases from J, the junction contained 8 bases not matched to a gene. CDR3 length: 17 residues. CDR3 protein: CASSLVGATSGQETQYF. The CDR3 DNA sequence: TGCGCCAGCAGCTTGGTGGGGGCGACTAGCGGACAAGAGACCCAGTACTTC.

This clonotype was counted ten times or more. The chain has TRBV9 and TRBJ2-3; the match to TRBD2 covers 7 bases. The V segment lost 1 base and the J segment 6 bases; nucleotides outside the gene matches: 14. Germline V CDR1 and CDR2: SGDLS, YYNGEE. The CDR3 runs to 17 residues. For the CDR3, the DNA is TGTGCCAGCAGCGTATATGAACGGGAGGTACCCTTGGATACGCAGTATTTT. This gives the protein CASSVYEREVPLDTQYF.

The chain employs TRBV12-3 or TRBV12-4 and TRBJ2-3; TRBD2 might be the D (6 bases). The CDR3 is made up of 15 amino acids. V lost 3 bases and J lost 0, with 10 bases in between. The CDR3 DNA sequence: TGTGCCAGCAGTTTCTGGAGGGTTAGCACAGATACGCAGTATTTT. Amino acids: CASSFWRVSTDTQYF.

The V call is TRBV3-1, the J call TRBJ1-2; no reliable D call. The CDR3 sequence is 15 residues long. The germline V gene encodes CDR1 LGHDT and CDR2 YNNKEL (reference sequence). The V and J ends lost 1 base and 2 bases respectively, with 11 bases between them. CDR3 coding DNA: TGTGCCAGCAGCCAAGGTTATTCAAAAAACTATGGCTACACCTTC. Translation gives CASSQGYSKNYGYTF.

This clonotype was found a few times. Written as DNA, the CDR3 is TGCAGCCCCCACTCCGGCAATGAGCAGTTCTTC. Translating it yields CSPHSGNEQFF. The chain couples TRBV20-1 to TRBJ2-5; D unresolved. The DNA end is a closer match to TRBJ2-1, so the J assignment may be wrong. The germline V gene has CDR1 DFQATT and CDR2 SNEGSKA (reference sequence). The CDR3 covers 11 residues.